Reported below is one T cell receptor (beta chain). How the authors handled the data: Reference gene primer amplification gave nucleated cell count estimates. Using immunoSEQ multiplex PCR, the repertoire was profiled, and TCRdb retains in-frame clones only, with some absent. The V and J calls and clone size are taken from that table; D and trimming were inferred from the DNA. The sample includes a few hundred thousand clones, around 83% of them seen just once. Researchers sorted participants into cohorts using their self-reported clinical history. All exposed participants met a person with COVID-19 within 2 weeks before entering the study. The record originates from a study of blood T cell repertoires in COVID-19. Study-level information: Samples representing acute and convalescent COVID-19 were sourced from the United States, Italy and Spain.

Trimming removed 0 bases from V and 6 bases from J, with 15 bases in between. This CDR3 is 16 amino acids long. Germline values: CDR1 SGHDN, CDR2 FVKESK. This TCR derives from a woman in her 50s who had been exposed to COVID-19. Material: PBMCs or T cells enriched from blood (not recorded which). The chain carries TRBV14 and TRBJ2-1; no clear D gene. CDR3 coding DNA: TGTGCCAGCAGCCAAGATCTAATGGGCCCGTTCAATGAGCAGTTCTTC. Translated: CASSQDLMGPFNEQFF.